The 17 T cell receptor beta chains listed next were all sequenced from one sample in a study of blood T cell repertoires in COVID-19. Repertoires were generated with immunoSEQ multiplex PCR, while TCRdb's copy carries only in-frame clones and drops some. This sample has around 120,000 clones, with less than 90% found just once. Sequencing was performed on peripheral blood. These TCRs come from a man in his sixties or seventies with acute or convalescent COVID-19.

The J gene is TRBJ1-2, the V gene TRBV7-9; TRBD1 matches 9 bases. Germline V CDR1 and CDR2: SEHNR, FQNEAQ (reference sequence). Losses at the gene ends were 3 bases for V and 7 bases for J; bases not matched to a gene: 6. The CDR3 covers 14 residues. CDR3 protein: CASSFGQGMGGYTF. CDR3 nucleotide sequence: TGTGCCAGCAGCTTCGGACAGGGGATGGGTGGCTACACCTTC.

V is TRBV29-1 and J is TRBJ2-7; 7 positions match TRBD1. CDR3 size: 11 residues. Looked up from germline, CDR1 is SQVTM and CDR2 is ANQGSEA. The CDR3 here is CKGQGAYEQYF. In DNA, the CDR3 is TGCAAGGGGCAGGGGGCCTACGAGCAGTACTTC.

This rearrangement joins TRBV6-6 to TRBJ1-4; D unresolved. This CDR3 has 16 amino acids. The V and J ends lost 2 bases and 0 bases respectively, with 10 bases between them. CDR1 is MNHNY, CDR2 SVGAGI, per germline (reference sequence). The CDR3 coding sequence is TGTGCCAGCAGTTACAGCCCGGGGACAACTAATGAAAAACTGTTTTTT. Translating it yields CASSYSPGTTNEKLFF.

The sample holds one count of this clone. The CDR3 nucleotides read TGTGCCAGCAGTCACGGACAGGGGGCGACCTACGAGCAGTACTTC. Its translation: CASSHGQGATYEQYF. This chain uses TRBV28 with TRBJ2-7; 11 nucleotides line up with TRBD1. Trimming cost V 5 bases and J 2 bases; bases outside gene matches: 5. This CDR3 has 15 amino acids. The germline V gene encodes CDR1 MDHEN and CDR2 SYDVKM.

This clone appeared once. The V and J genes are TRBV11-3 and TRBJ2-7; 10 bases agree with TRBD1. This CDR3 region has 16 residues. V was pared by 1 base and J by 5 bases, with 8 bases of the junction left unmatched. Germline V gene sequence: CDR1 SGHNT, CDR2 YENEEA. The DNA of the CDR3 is TGTGCCAGCAGCTTAGGCCCTCCGGGACAGGGGAACGAGCAGTACTTC. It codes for CASSLGPPGQGNEQYF. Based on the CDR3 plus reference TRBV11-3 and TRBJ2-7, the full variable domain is EAGVVQSPRYKIIEKKQPVAFWCNPISGHNTLYWYLQNLGQGPELLIRYENEEAVDDSQLPKDRFSAERLKGVDSTLKIQPAELGDSAVYLCASSLGPPGQGNEQYFGPGTRLTVT.

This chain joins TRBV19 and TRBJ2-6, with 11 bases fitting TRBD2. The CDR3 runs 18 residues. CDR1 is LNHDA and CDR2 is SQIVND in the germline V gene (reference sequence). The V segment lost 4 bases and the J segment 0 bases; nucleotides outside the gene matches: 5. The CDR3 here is CASSSSGGDFSGANVLTF. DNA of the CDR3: TGTGCCAGTAGTAGTAGCGGGGGGGACTTCTCTGGGGCCAACGTCCTGACTTTC.

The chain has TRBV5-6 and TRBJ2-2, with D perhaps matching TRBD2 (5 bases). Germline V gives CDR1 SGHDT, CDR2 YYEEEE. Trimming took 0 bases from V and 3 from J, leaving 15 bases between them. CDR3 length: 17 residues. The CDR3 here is CASSLGPGEGYTGELFF. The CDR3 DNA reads TGTGCCAGCAGCTTGGGACCGGGCGAGGGTTACACCGGGGAGCTGTTTTTT.

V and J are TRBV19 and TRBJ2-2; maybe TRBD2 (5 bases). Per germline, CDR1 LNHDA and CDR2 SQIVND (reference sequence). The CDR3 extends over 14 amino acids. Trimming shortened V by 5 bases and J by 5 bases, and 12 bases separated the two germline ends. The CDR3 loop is CASSPLAPTGELFF. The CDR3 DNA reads TGTGCCAGTAGTCCGCTAGCACCTACCGGGGAGCTGTTTTTT.

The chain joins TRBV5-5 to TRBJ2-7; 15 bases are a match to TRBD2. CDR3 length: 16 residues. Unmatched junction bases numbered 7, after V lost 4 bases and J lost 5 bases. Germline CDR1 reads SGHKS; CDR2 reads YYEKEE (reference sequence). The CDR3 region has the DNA TGTGCCAGCAGCACAGGACTAGCGGGGGGGCTTAACGAGCAGTACTTC. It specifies CASSTGLAGGLNEQYF. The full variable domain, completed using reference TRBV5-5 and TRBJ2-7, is DAGVTQSPTHLIKTRGQQVTLRCSPISGHKSVSWYQQVLGQGPQFIFQYYEKEERGRGNFPDRFSARQFPNYSSELNVNALLLGDSALYLCASSTGLAGGLNEQYFGPGTRLTVT.

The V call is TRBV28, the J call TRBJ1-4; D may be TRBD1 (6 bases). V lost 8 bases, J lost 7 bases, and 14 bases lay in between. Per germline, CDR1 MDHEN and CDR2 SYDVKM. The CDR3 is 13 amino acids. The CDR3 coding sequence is TGTGCCAGCGCCAGGACAGTCCTTGAAAAACTGTTTTTT. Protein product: CASARTVLEKLFF.

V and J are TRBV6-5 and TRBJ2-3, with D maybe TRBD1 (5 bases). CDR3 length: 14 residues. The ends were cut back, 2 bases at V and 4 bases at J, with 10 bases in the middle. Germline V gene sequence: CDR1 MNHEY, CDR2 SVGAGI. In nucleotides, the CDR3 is TGTGCCAGCAGTTACGGGGCCTTCCCAGATACGCAGTATTTT. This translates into CASSYGAFPDTQYF.

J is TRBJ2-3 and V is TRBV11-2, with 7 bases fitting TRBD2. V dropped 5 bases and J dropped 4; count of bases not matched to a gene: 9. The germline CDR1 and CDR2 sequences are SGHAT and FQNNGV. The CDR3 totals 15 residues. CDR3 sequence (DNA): TGTGCCAGCAGCAGGAGCGGGGTTGCGGCAGATACGCAGTATTTT. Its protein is CASSRSGVAADTQYF.

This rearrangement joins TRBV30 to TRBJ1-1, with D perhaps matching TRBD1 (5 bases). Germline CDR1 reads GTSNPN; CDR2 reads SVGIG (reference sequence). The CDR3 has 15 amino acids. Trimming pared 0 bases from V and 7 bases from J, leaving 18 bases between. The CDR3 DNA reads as TGTGCCTGGAGTGTAAAGGTAGCAGGGCTAGGTGAAGCTTTCTTT. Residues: CAWSVKVAGLGEAFF.

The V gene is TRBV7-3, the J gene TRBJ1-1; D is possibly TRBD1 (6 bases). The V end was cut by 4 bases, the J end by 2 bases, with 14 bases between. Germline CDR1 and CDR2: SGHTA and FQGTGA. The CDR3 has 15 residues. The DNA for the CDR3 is TGTGCCAGCAGCTCCACAGGGAGCATCAACACTGAAGCTTTCTTT. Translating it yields CASSSTGSINTEAFF.

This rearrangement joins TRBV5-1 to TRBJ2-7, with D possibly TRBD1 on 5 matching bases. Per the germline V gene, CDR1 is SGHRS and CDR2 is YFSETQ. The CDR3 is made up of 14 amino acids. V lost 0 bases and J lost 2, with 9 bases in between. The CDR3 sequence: CASSLEGHPYEQYF. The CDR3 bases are TGCGCCAGCAGCTTGGAGGGGCATCCCTACGAGCAGTACTTC. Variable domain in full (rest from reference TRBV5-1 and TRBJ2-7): KAGVTQTPRYLIKTRGQQVTLSCSPISGHRSVSWYQQTPGQGLQFLFEYFSETQRNKGNFPGRFSGRQFSNSRSEMNVSTLELGDSALYLCASSLEGHPYEQYFGPGTRLTVT.

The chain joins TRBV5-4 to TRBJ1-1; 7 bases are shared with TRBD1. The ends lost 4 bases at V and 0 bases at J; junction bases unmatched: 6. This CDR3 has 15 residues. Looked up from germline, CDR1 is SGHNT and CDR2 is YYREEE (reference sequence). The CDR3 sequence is CASSQGQLLNTEAFF. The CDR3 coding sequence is TGTGCCAGCAGCCAGGGACAGCTTTTGAACACTGAAGCTTTCTTT.

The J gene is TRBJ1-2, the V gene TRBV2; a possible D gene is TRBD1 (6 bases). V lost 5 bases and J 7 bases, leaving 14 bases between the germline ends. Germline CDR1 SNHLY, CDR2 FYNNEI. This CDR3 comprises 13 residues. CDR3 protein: CASSPLQDSGYTF. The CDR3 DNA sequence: TGTGCCAGCAGTCCGCTTCAGGACAGTGGCTACACCTTC.